This TCR beta chain stems from a study of T cells after yellow fever vaccination. Background on the study: Low-cell-number fractions were prepared with SMART-Seq v4 Ultra Low Input. Study-level points and caveats: Contaminating bulk clonotypes could be abundant in FACS-sorted repertoires.

Regarding this clonotype: Its antigen is not identified.

The CDR3 extends over 17 amino acids. Germline loops: CDR1 LGHNA, CDR2 YSLEER. V dropped 0 bases and J dropped 0; count of bases not matched to a gene: 4. A process of 5'RACE template switching, which added a universal primer site and UMIs, was used to make TCR cDNA. TCRdb ran MiXCR on the 5' RACE reads and lists one entry per CDR3 protein. The sample contains 450,000 to 650,000 distinct CDR3 sequences, roughly 22% of which appear only once. Sequenced material: PBMCs, taken about 21 days after the first yellow fever vaccination. This receptor was taken from a man aged 18-30 years who received the YFV17D yellow fever vaccine. V and J are TRBV4-3 and TRBJ2-2; 7 nucleotides agree with TRBD1. The CDR3 sequence: CASSQDVQGANTGELFF. The CDR3 region has the DNA TGCGCCAGCAGCCAAGATGTGCAGGGGGCGAACACCGGGGAGCTGTTTTTT.